This TCR beta chain was sequenced during a study of early T cells in non-severe SARS-CoV-2 infection (dated by TCRdb to about 2021). About the study as a whole: TCR sequencing used bulk RNA from unsorted whole blood, so alpha and beta chains could not be paired. General conclusions and limits of the study: Matching against VDJdb was skewed toward anti-spike CD8 responses, likely underestimated virus-specific expansions, and missed private and CD4 specificities.

Set within a cohort of healthcare workers in London, UK, this nested case-control study involved weekly PCR testing of nasopharyngeal swabs along with blood sampling. Healthcare workers were recruited during the week of the UK lockdown, between 23 and 31 March 2020, and followed weekly for up to about 15 weeks. Ten or more counts support this clonotype. Its antigen is unknown. A read error may account for a junction end that differs from germline. The library was built by means of 5' RACE. Sequencing used a NextSeq 500. In the TCR library protocol, unique molecular identifiers were attached to individual cDNA molecules to correct for PCR bias and sequencing error. Both TCR alpha and beta chains were sequenced, and tight co-correlation was observed between alpha and beta sequence abundances in each sample. The published analysis was carried out like this. Decombinator V4 was used to annotate TCR sequences for V gene, J gene and CDR3. Expanded TCRs were defined as changing significantly between any two time points under a Poisson model with p below 0.0001. Abundances of TCRs were expressed as counts per million after normalisation to the total number of TCRs sequenced in each sample. VDJdb, accessed on 1 November 2021, was searched for TCRs annotated for CMV, EBV and SARS-CoV-2, and TCRs annotated for more than one antigen were excluded. Through fastp at Q25 and MiXCR, TCRdb rebuilt clones from the public reads, retaining in-frame beta chains. Rows matching on CDR3 protein sequence are summarized as one entry with the most common DNA and genes. These V and J calls rely on TCRdb rather than the paper's analysis. The sample contains about 32,000 distinct CDR3 sequences, around 4.1% of them found a single time. The top ten clonotypes cover over 5% of the sample.

Sequenced: whole blood. This receptor was obtained from an adult who was a healthcare worker with PCR-confirmed SARS-CoV-2 infection or an uninfected control (not recorded which).

The CDR3 here reads CVSTGGADNQPQHF. Read as DNA, the sequence is TGTGTCAGCACCGGGGGAGCCGACAATCAGCCCCAGCATTTT. The sequence links TRBV6-2 or TRBV6-3 to TRBJ1-5, and TRBD1 may be the D gene, going by 5 matching bases. CDR1 MNHEY and CDR2 SVGEGT are derived from the germline V gene. The CDR3 numbers 14 residues from cysteine through phenylalanine. Of all the DNA, just the CDR3 is kept, 42 bases in frame from base 1.